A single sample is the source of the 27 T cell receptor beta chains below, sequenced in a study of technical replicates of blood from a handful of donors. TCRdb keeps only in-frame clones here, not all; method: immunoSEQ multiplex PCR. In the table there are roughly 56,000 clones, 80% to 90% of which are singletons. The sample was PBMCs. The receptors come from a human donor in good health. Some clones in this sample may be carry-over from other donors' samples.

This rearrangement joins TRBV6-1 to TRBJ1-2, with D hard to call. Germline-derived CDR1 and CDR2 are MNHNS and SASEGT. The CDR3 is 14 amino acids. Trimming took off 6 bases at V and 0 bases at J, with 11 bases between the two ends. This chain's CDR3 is CASSPHSANYGYTF. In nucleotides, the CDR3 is TGTGCCAGCAGCCCCCACAGTGCTAACTATGGCTACACCTTC.

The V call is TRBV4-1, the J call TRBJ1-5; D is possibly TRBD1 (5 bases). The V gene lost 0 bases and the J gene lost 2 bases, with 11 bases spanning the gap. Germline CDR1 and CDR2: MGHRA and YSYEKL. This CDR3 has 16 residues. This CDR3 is CASSQDGGLGNQPQHF. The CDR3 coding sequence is TGCGCCAGCAGCCAAGATGGGGGGTTGGGCAATCAGCCCCAGCATTTT.

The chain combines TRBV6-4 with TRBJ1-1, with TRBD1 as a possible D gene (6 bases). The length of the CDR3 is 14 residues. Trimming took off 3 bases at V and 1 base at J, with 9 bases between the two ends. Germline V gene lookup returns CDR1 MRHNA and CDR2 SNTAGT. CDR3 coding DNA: TGTGCCAGCAGTGAAGACAGGCGGAACACTGAAGCTTTCTTT. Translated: CASSEDRRNTEAFF.

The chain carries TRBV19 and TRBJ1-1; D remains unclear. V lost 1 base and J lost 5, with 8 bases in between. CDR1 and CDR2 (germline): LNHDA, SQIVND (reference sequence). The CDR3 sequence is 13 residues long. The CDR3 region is CASSIGAETEAFF. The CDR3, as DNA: TGTGCCAGTAGTATAGGGGCAGAGACTGAAGCTTTCTTT.

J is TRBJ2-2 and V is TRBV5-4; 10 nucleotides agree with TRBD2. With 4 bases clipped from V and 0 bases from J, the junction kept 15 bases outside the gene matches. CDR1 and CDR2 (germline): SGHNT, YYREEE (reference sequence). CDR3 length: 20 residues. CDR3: CASSLLILAGGFANTGELFF. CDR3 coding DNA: TGTGCCAGCAGCCTCCTTATATTAGCGGGGGGCTTCGCGAACACCGGGGAGCTGTTTTTT. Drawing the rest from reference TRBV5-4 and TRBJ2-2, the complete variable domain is ETGVTQSPTHLIKTRGQQVTLRCSSQSGHNTVSWYQQALGQGPQFIFQYYREEENGRGNFPPRFSGLQFPNYSSELNVNALELDDSALYLCASSLLILAGGFANTGELFFGEGSRLTVL.

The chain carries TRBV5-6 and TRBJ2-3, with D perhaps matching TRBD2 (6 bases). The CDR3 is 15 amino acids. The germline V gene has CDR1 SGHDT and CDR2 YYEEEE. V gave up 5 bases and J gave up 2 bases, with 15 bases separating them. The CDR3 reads CASSAGLRVTDTQYF. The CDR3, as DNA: TGTGCCAGCAGTGCGGGACTTCGGGTCACAGATACGCAGTATTTT.

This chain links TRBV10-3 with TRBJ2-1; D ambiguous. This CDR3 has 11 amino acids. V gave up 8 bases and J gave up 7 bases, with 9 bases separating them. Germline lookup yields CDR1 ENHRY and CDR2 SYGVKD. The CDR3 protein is CAIGRGNEQFF. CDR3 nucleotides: TGTGCCATCGGCCGCGGTAATGAGCAGTTCTTC.

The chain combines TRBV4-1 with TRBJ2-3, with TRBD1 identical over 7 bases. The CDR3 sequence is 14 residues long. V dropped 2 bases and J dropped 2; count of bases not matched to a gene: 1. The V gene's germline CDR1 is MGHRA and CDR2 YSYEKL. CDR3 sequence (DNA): TGCGCCAGCAGCCAAACAGGGGCCACAGATACGCAGTATTTT. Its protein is CASSQTGATDTQYF.

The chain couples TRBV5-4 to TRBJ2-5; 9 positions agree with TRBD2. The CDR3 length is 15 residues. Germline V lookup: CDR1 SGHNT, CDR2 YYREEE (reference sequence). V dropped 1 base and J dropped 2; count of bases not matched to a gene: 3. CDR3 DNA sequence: TGTGCCAGCAGCTTGACTAGCGGGCCACAAGAGACCCAGTACTTC. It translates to CASSLTSGPQETQYF.

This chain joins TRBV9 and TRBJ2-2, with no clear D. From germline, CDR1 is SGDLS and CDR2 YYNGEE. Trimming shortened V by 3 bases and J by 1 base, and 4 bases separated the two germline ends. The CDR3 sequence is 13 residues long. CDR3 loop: CASSARNTGELFF. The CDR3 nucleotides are TGTGCCAGCAGCGCCCGGAACACCGGGGAGCTGTTTTTT.

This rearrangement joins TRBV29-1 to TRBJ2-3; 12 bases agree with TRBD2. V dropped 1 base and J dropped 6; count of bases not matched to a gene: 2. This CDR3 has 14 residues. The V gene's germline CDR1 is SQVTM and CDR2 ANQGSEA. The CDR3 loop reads CSVEGTSGEDTQYF. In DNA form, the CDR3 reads TGCAGCGTTGAAGGGACTAGCGGGGAGGATACGCAGTATTTT.

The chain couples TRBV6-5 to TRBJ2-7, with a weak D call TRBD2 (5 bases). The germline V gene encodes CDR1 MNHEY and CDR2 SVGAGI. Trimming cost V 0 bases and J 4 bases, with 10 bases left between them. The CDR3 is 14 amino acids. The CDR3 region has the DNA TGTGCCAGCAGTTACTCGCGGTCGGGGTACGAGCAGTACTTC. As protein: CASSYSRSGYEQYF.

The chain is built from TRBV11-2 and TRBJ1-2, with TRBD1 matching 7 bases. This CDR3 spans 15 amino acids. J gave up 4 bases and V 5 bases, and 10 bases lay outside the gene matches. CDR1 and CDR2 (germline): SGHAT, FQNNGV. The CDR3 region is CASSPKTGYSYGYTF. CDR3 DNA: TGTGCCAGCAGCCCAAAGACAGGGTATAGCTATGGCTACACCTTC.

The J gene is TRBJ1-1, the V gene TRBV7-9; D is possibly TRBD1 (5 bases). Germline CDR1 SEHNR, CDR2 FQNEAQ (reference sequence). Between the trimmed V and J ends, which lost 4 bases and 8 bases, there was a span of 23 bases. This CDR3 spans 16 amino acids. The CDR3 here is CASSSLLTGPIQEAFF. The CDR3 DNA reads TGTGCCAGCAGCTCACTCCTCACAGGCCCCATTCAAGAAGCTTTCTTT.

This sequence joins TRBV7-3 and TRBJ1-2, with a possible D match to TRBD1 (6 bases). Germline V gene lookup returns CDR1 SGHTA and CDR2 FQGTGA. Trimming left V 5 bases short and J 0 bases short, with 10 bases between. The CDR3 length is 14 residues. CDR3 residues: CASSRGGANYGYTF. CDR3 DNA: TGTGCCAGCAGCCGAGGGGGGGCTAACTATGGCTACACCTTC.

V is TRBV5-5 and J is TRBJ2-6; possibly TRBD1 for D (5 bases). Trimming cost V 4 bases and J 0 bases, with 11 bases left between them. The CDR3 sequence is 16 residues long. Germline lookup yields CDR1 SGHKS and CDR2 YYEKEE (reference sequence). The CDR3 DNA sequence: TGTGCCAGCAGCCTACAGGTTAGCTCTGGGGCCAACGTCCTGACTTTC. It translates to CASSLQVSSGANVLTF. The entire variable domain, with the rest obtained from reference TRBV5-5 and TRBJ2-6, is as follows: DAGVTQSPTHLIKTRGQQVTLRCSPISGHKSVSWYQQVLGQGPQFIFQYYEKEERGRGNFPDRFSARQFPNYSSELNVNALLLGDSALYLCASSLQVSSGANVLTFGAGSRLTVL.

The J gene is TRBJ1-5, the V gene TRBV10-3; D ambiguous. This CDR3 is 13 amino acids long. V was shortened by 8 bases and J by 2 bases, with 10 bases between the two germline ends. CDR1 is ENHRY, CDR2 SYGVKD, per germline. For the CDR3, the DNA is TGTGCCATCGCGGAGGGAGGCAATCAGCCCCAGCATTTT. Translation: CAIAEGGNQPQHF.

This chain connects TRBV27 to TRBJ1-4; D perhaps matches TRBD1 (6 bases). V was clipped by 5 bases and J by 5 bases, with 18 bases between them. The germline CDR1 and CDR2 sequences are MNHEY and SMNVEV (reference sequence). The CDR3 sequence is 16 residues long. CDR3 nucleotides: TGTGCCAGCAGTCTATTACCAGGGGACCCGAATGAAAAACTGTTTTTT. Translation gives CASSLLPGDPNEKLFF. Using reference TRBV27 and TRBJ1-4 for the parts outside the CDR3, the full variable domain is EAQVTQNPRYLITVTGKKLTVTCSQNMNHEYMSWYRQDPGLGLRQIYYSMNVEVTDKGDVPEGYKVSRKEKRNFPLILESPSPNQTSLYFCASSLLPGDPNEKLFFGSGTQLSVL.

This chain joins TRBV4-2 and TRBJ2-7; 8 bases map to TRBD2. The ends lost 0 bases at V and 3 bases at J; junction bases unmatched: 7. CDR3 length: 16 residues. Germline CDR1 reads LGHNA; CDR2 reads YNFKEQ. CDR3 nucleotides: TGTGCCAGCAGCCAAGATATCAGCGGGGGCCGCTACGAGCAGTACTTC. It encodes CASSQDISGGRYEQYF.

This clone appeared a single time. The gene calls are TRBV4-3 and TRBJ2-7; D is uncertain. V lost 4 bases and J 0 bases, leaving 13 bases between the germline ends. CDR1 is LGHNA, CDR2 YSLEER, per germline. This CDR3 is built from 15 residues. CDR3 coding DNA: TGCGCCAGCAGCCCGACCTTTAGGAGCTCCTACGAGCAGTACTTC. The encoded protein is CASSPTFRSSYEQYF.

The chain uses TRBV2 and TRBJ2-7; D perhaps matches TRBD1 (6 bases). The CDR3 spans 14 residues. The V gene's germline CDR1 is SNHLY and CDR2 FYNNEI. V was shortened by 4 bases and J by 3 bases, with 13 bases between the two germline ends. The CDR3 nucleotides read TGTGCCAGCAGTGTAGAGAAACAGGGCTACGAGCAGTACTTC. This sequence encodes CASSVEKQGYEQYF.

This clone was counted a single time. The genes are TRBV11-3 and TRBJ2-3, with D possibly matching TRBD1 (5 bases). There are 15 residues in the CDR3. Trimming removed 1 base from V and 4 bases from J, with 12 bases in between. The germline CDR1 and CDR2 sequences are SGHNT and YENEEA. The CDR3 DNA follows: TGTGCCAGCAGCTTAGGGGCAGGGCGGTCAGATACGCAGTATTTT. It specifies CASSLGAGRSDTQYF.

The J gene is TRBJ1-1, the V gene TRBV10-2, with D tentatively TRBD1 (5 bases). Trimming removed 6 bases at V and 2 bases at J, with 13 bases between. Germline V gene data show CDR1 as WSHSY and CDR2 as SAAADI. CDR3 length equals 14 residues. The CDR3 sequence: CASRPEGTNTEAFF. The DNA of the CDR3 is TGCGCCAGCAGGCCGGAGGGGACCAACACTGAAGCTTTCTTT.

For the CDR3, the DNA is TGCGCCAGCAGCTTGTCCCCAGGGGAGCAGTACTTC. The encoded protein is CASSLSPGEQYF. The gene calls are TRBV5-1 and TRBJ2-7, with D tentatively TRBD1 (5 bases). The CDR3 has 12 amino acids. CDR1 and CDR2 (germline): SGHRS, YFSETQ. Trimming removed 1 base from V and 7 bases from J, with 9 bases in between.

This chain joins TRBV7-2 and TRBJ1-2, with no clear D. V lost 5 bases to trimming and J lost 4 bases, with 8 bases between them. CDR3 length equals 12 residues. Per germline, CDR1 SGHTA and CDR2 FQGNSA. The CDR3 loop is CASSPLAYGYTF. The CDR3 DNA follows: TGTGCCAGCAGCCCCCTGGCCTATGGCTACACCTTC.

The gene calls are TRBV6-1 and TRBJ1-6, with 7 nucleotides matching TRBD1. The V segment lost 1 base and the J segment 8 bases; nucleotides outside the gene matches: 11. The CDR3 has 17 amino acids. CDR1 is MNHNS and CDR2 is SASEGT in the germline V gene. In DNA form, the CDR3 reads TGTGCCAGCAGTGAAGATGGGACAGATTCTTTAGATTCACCCCTCCACTTT. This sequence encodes CASSEDGTDSLDSPLHF.

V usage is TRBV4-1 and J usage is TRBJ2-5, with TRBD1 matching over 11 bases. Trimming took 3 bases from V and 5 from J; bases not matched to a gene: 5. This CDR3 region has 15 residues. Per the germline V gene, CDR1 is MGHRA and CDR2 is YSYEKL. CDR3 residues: CASSQPGQGVETQYF. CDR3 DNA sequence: TGCGCCAGCAGCCAGCCGGGACAGGGGGTTGAGACCCAGTACTTC.